Listed below are T cell receptor beta chains from one sample, sequenced in a study of regulatory T cells in long-lasting Graves disease. Each CDR3 protein gets one entry after TCRdb re-called the multiplex PCR reads with MiXCR. The table lists about 430,000 distinct CDR3 sequences, 15% of them singletons, with about 8.2% in the top ten. These data were also reused for a study on T cells in Graves' hyperthyroidism and ophthalmopathy.

Sequenced here: peripheral blood mononuclear cells (PBMCs), sampled at new diagnosis, from a patient treated with antithyroid drugs. Receptors were obtained from a woman aged 40-49 years with Graves disease. Each CDR3 is given with its conserved first and last residue. Each record gives: V gene, J gene, D gene, clone size, CDR3 protein, CDR3 DNA. The D gene is left open where the match is weak. The listing skips clone size in some rows; elsewhere it reads once, few, many or a size class.

V gene: TRBV11-3
J gene: TRBJ1-5
D gene: .
clone size: many
CDR3 protein: CANQPQHF
CDR3 DNA: TGTGCCAATCAGCCCCAGCATTTT

V gene: TRBV7-9
J gene: TRBJ2-5
D gene: .
clone size: .
CDR3 protein: CANTLTQETQYF
CDR3 DNA: TGTGCCAACACTCTCACCCAAGAGACCCAGTACTTC

V gene: TRBV27
J gene: TRBJ1-6
D gene: .
clone size: few
CDR3 protein: CASRPDSPAGNSPLHF
CDR3 DNA: TGTGCCAGCAGACCGGACAGCCCCGCCGGGAATTCACCCCTCCACTTT

V gene: TRBV28
J gene: TRBJ1-1
D gene: .
clone size: many
CDR3 protein: CASSLGILGPLNTEAFF
CDR3 DNA: TGTGCCAGCAGCTTAGGTATACTGGGACCGCTGAACACTGAAGCTTTCTTT

V gene: TRBV28
J gene: TRBJ2-5
D gene: TRBD2
clone size: many
CDR3 protein: CASRPGTSGRGMMETQYF
CDR3 DNA: TGTGCCTCACGGCCTGGGACTAGCGGGAGAGGGATGATGGAGACCCAGTACTTC

V gene: TRBV30
J gene: TRBJ2-3
D gene: .
clone size: .
CDR3 protein: CAWSRTDTQYF
CDR3 DNA: TGTGCCTGGAGTAGGACAGATACGCAGTATTTT

V gene: TRBV5-1
J gene: TRBJ1-2
D gene: .
clone size: .
CDR3 protein: CASTSGPTSGYTF
CDR3 DNA: TGCGCCAGCACCTCTGGGCCTACGTCTGGCTACACCTTC

V gene: TRBV28
J gene: TRBJ2-7
D gene: .
clone size: many
CDR3 protein: CASSLLQGLLSYEQYF
CDR3 DNA: TGTGCCAGCAGTTTACTACAGGGTCTACTTTCCTACGAGCAGTACTTC

V gene: TRBV7-2
J gene: TRBJ2-6
D gene: .
clone size: .
CDR3 protein: CASSRAGAFGANVLTF
CDR3 DNA: TGTGCCAGCTCCCGCGCAGGGGCCTTTGGGGCCAACGTCCTGACTTTC

V gene: TRBV6-2/TRBV6-3
J gene: TRBJ2-7
D gene: TRBD2
clone size: many
CDR3 protein: CASSYSSGASGPQNPYEQYF
CDR3 DNA: TGTGCCAGCAGTTACTCGAGTGGAGCTAGCGGGCCACAGAACCCCTACGAGCAGTACTTC

V gene: TRBV7-6
J gene: TRBJ1-1
D gene: .
clone size: many
CDR3 protein: CASSLRGSMNTEAFF
CDR3 DNA: TGTGCCAGCAGCTTAAGGGGCAGCATGAACACTGAAGCTTTCTTT